These 7 T cell receptor beta chains came from one sample sequenced in a study of T cell changes during pregnancy in multiple sclerosis. Using immunoSEQ multiplex PCR, the repertoire was profiled, and TCRdb retains in-frame clones only, with some absent. This table holds 90,000 to 95,000 clones, approximately 94% found once. This specimen consisted of peripheral blood, obtained in the third trimester of pregnancy. All receptors come from a female donor with multiple sclerosis, enrolled in a pregnancy study.

The CDR3 here is CASSPGPTGPDYGYTF. In DNA form, the CDR3 reads TGCGCCAGCAGCCCCGGCCCGACAGGGCCCGACTATGGCTACACCTTC. The V gene is TRBV5-1, the J gene TRBJ1-2, with 7 bases aligning to TRBD1. Trimming took 4 bases from V and 3 from J; bases not matched to a gene: 12. In germline, CDR1 is SGHRS, CDR2 YFSETQ. This CDR3 comprises 16 residues.

This sequence joins TRBV5-6 and TRBJ2-1; possible D gene TRBD2, 5 bases. V lost 10 bases and J lost 0, with 11 bases in between. Germline CDR1 is SGHDT and CDR2 is YYEEEE. The CDR3 length is 13 residues. The CDR3 here is CAFSGGSYNEQFF. The CDR3 nucleotides are TGTGCCTTCTCCGGAGGCTCCTACAATGAGCAGTTCTTC. The variable domain in full, completed from reference TRBV5-6 and TRBJ2-1, reads DAGVTQSPTHLIKTRGQQVTLRCSPKSGHDTVSWYQQALGQGPQFIFQYYEEEERQRGNFPDRFSGHQFPNYSSELNVNALLLGDSALYLCAFSGGSYNEQFFGPGTRLTVL.

The chain is built from TRBV4-1 and TRBJ2-2, with D unclear. Deletions cut 0 bases from V and 0 bases from J, with 5 bases between. Germline CDR1 MGHRA, CDR2 YSYEKL. The CDR3 spans 15 residues. CDR3 nucleotide sequence: TGCGCCAGCAGCCAAGATGGGCCGAACACCGGGGAGCTGTTTTTT. Its protein product is CASSQDGPNTGELFF.

The chain links TRBV12-5 to TRBJ1-5; D may be TRBD1 (5 bases). CDR1 is LGHNT, CDR2 FRNRAP, per germline. The CDR3 consists of 14 residues. Trimming stripped 3 bases from V and 4 bases from J, with 10 bases between. CDR3 residues: CASGFWGGNQPQHF. The CDR3 bases are TGTGCTAGTGGTTTCTGGGGGGGGAATCAGCCCCAGCATTTT.

DNA of the CDR3: TGCGCCAGCAGCTTGGAGGTGGCGGGCACCGGGGAGCTGTTTTTT. Translation gives CASSLEVAGTGELFF. This chain uses TRBV5-1 with TRBJ2-2; D may be TRBD2 (5 bases). The V gene lost 0 bases and the J gene lost 4 bases, with 10 bases spanning the gap. Germline V CDR1 and CDR2: SGHRS, YFSETQ. CDR3 length: 15 residues.

The chain employs TRBV19 and TRBJ2-1; 9 nucleotides match TRBD1. The CDR3 length is 14 residues. The V segment lost 6 bases and the J segment 8 bases; nucleotides outside the gene matches: 8. The germline V gene encodes CDR1 LNHDA and CDR2 SQIVND (reference sequence). The CDR3 bases are TGTGCCAGTAGGATTAGGACAGGGGTCGATGAGCAGTTCTTC. Translated, it gives CASRIRTGVDEQFF.

The chain carries TRBV7-9 and TRBJ2-1; 9 bases align to TRBD1. The CDR3 is 15 residues long. Germline CDR1 is SEHNR and CDR2 is FQNEAQ (reference sequence). V lost 4 bases to trimming and J lost 6 bases; unmatched junction nucleotides: 7. The CDR3 protein is CASSSHRGQGNEQFF. The DNA of the CDR3 is TGTGCCAGCAGCTCTCACAGGGGACAGGGCAATGAGCAGTTCTTC.